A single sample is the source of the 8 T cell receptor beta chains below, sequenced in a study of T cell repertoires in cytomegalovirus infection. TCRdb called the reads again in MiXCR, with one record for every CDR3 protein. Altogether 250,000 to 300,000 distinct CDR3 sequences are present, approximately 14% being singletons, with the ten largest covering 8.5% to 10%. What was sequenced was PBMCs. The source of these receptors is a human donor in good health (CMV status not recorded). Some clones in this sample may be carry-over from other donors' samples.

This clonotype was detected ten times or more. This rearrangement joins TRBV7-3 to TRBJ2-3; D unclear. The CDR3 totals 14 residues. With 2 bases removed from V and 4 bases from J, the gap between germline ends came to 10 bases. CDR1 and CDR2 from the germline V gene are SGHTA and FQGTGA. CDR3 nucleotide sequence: TGTGCCAGCAGCTTATATAGGCTAGCAGATACGCAGTATTTT. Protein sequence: CASSLYRLADTQYF.

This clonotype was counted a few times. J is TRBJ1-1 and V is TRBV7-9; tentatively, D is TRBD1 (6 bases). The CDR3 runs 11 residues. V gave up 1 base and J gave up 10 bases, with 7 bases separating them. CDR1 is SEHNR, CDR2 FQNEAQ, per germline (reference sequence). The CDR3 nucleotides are TGTGCCAGCAGCTTAGAAGGGGGAGCTTTCTTT. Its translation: CASSLEGGAFF. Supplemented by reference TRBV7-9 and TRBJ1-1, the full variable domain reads DTGVSQNPRHKITKRGQNVTFRCDPISEHNRLYWYRQTLGQGPEFLTYFQNEAQLEKSRLLSDRFSAERPKGSFSTLEIQRTEQGDSAMYLCASSLEGGAFFGQGTRLTVV.

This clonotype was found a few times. The CDR3 DNA is TGTGCCAGCAGTTTAGCTAGCGGGAGGCAAGAGACCCAGTACTTC. Protein product: CASSLASGRQETQYF. This rearrangement joins TRBV28 to TRBJ2-5; 11 nucleotides line up with TRBD2. The CDR3 loop spans 15 amino acids. Trimming removed 2 bases from V and 2 bases from J; junction bases left unmatched: 1. The germline V gene has CDR1 MDHEN and CDR2 SYDVKM.

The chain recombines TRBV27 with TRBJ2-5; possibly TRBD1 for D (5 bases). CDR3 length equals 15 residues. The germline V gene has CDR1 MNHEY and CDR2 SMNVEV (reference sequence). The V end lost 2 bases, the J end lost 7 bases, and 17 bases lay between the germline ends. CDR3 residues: CASSLQAGSGGTQYF. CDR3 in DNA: TGTGCCAGCAGTTTACAGGCAGGGTCTGGTGGGACCCAGTACTTC.

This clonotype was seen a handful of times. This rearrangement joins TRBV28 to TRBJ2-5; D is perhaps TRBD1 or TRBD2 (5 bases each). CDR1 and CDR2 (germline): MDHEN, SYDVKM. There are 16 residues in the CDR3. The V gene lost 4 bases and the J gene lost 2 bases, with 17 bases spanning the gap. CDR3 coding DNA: TGTGCCAGCAGTTCCTACTTTACCGGGGCACAAGAGACCCAGTACTTC. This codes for CASSSYFTGAQETQYF.

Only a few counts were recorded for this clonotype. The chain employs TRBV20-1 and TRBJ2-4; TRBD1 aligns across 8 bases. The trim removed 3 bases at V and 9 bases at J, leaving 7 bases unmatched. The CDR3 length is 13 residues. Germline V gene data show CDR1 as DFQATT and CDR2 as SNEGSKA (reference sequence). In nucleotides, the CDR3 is TGCAGTGCTAGCCCGACAGGGGTGGGCATTCAGTACTTC. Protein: CSASPTGVGIQYF.

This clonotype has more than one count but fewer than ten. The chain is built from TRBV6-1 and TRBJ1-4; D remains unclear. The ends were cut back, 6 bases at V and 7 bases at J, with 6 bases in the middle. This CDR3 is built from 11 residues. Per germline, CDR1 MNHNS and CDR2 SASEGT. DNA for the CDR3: TGTGCCAGCAGGGATCCTGAAAAACTGTTTTTT. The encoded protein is CASRDPEKLFF.

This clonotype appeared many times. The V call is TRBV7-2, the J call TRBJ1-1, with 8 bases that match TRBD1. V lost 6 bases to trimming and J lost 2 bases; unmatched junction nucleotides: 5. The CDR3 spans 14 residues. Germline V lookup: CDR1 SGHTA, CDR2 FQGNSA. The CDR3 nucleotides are TGTGCCAGCAGACAGGGGGGATTAAACACTGAAGCTTTCTTT. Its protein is CASRQGGLNTEAFF.